The rows below give T cell receptor beta chains drawn from one sample of a study of beta chain features in type 1 diabetes. Some clones are missing from TCRdb's copy, which holds only in-frame ones; the method was immunoSEQ multiplex PCR. The table shows about 650,000 clones, with around 12% occurring only once. Sample: naive CD4+ T cells from blood. The receptors were sampled from a man in his thirties or forties with type 1 diabetes. CDR3s include the opening cysteine and the closing phenylalanine or tryptophan. The D gene is left open where the match is weak. The size of a clone is reported for some rows only, either as once, few or many, or as a class for expanded clones.

abundance	d_gene	v_gene	len	j_gene	CDR3nt	CDR3aa
.	.	TRBV6-5	15	TRBJ1-4	TGTGCCAGCAGTTACTTGGGACTAACTAATGAAAAACTGTTTTTT	CASSYLGLTNEKLFF
.	.	TRBV29-1	15	TRBJ2-4	TGCAGCGTTGAATCAGGGGTCCGAGCCAAAAACATTCAGTACTTC	CSVESGVRAKNIQYF
few	.	TRBV13	12	TRBJ2-1	TGTGCCAGCACCGCGGGTACAAATGAGCAGTTCTTC	CASTAGTNEQFF
.	TRBD1	TRBV6-1	15	TRBJ2-3	TGTGCCAGCAGTGAAACAGGGGTATCGGCAGATACGCAGTATTTT	CASSETGVSADTQYF
.	.	TRBV5-1	15	TRBJ2-5	TGCGCCAGCAGTATCGGCAGGGGGGCTCGAGAGACCCAGTACTTC	CASSIGRGARETQYF
.	.	TRBV6-5	14	TRBJ2-3	TGTGCCAGCAGTTACAAGGGGGGCACAGATACGCAGTATTTT	CASSYKGGTDTQYF
few	.	TRBV11-2	16	TRBJ2-1	TGTGCCAGCAGCTTAGACGGGCCCCTCTCCTACAATGAGCAGTTCTTC	CASSLDGPLSYNEQFF
few	TRBD1	TRBV9	15	TRBJ2-2	TGTGCCAGCAGCGCGGGACAGGGAGGGACCGGGGAGCTGTTTTTT	CASSAGQGGTGELFF
.	.	TRBV11-3	15	TRBJ2-1	TGTGCCAGCAGCTTAAGGGCAGGGTCATACAATGAGCAGTTCTTC	CASSLRAGSYNEQFF
.	.	TRBV29-1	16	TRBJ1-5	TGCAGCGTTGAAGGCGTCGGAGGGGGAAGCAATCAGCCCCAGCATTTT	CSVEGVGGGSNQPQHF
.	.	TRBV7-2	11	TRBJ2-4	TGTGCCAGCAGCTTAGTAAACATTCAGTACTTC	CASSLVNIQYF
few	.	TRBV7-2	16	TRBJ1-5	TGTGCCAGCAGCCCACCCCCCGGCAGGGGCAGGCAGCCCCAGCATTTT	CASSPPPGRGRQPQHF
few	.	TRBV21-1	14	TRBJ1-6	TGTGCCGCCCGACACGGCAGACCTAATTCACCCCTCCACTTT	CAARHGRPNSPLHF
.	.	TRBV19	14	TRBJ1-3	TGTGCCAGTAGTCCCCAGTTCTCTGGAAACACCATATATTTT	CASSPQFSGNTIYF